In its sample, the clone carrying this T cell receptor beta chain was seen many times. These data belong to a study of neurological immune-mediated disorders. The CDR3 runs 14 residues. The V segment lost 6 bases and the J segment 5 bases; nucleotides outside the gene matches: 7. CDR1 and CDR2 from the germline V gene are DFQATT and SNEGSKA (reference sequence). TCRdb called the 5' RACE reads again in MiXCR, with one record for every CDR3 protein. Of 20,000 to 25,000 distinct CDR3 sequences listed, 10% are singletons. The specimen was PBMCs. The clonotype originates from a woman aged 55 to 70 with HTLV-1-associated myelopathy (HAM/TSP). The chain recombines TRBV20-1 with TRBJ2-5, with 12 bases matching TRBD2. DNA for the CDR3: TGCAGTGCGGCTAGCGGGGGGGCTCGCGAGACCCAGTACTTC. Translating it yields CSAASGGARETQYF.